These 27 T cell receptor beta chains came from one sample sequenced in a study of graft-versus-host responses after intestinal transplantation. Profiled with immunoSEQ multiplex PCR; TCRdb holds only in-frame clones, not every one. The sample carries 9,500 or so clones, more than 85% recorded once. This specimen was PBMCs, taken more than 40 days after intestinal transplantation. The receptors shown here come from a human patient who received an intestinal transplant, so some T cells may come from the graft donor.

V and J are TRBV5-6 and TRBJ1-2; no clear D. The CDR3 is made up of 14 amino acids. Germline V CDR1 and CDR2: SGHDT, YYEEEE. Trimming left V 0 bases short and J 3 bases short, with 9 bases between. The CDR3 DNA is TGTGCCAGCAGCTTGGGTCAGGATTACTATGGCTACACCTTC. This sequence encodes CASSLGQDYYGYTF.

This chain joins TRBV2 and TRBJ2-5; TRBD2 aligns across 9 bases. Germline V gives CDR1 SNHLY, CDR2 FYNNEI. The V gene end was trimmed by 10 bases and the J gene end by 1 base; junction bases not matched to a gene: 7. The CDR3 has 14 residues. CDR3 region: CATRGGVGQETQYF. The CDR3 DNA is TGTGCCACTCGCGGGGGGGTAGGCCAAGAGACCCAGTACTTC.

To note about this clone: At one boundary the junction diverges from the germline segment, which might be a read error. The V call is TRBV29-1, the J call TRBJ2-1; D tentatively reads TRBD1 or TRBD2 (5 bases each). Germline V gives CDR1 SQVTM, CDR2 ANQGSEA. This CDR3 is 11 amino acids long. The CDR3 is CNVDGAGEQFF. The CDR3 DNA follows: TGCAACGTTGACGGGGCGGGTGAGCAGTTCTTC.

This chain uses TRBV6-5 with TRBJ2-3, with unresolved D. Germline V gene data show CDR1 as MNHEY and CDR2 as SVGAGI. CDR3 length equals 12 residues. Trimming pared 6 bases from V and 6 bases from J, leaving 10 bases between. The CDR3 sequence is CASRAVGDTQYF. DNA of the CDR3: TGTGCCAGCAGAGCCGTAGGTGATACGCAGTATTTT.

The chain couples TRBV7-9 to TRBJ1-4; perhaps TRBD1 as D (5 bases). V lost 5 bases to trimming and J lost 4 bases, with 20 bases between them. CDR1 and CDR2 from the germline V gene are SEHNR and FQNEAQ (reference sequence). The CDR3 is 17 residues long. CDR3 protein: CASSGGDSRSFNEKLFF. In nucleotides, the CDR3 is TGTGCCAGCAGCGGGGGGGACTCACGAAGCTTTAATGAAAAACTGTTTTTT.

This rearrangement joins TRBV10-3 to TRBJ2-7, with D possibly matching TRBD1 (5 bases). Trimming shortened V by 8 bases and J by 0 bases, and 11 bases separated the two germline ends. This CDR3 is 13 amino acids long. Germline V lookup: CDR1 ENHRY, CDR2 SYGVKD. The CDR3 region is CAIWSQGSYEQYF. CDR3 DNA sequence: TGTGCCATCTGGAGCCAGGGCTCCTACGAGCAGTACTTC.

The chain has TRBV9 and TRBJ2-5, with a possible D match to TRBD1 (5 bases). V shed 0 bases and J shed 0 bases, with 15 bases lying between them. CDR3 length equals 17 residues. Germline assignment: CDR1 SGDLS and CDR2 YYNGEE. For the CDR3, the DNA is TGTGCCAGCAGCGTAGTCCCGGACACAGAGTACCAAGAGACCCAGTACTTC. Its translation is CASSVVPDTEYQETQYF.

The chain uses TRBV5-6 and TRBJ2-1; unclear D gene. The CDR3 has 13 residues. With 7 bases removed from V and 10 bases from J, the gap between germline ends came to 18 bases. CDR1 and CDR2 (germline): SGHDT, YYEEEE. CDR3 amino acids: CASPVDQVREQFF. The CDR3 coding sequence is TGTGCCAGCCCCGTGGACCAGGTGAGAGAGCAGTTCTTC.

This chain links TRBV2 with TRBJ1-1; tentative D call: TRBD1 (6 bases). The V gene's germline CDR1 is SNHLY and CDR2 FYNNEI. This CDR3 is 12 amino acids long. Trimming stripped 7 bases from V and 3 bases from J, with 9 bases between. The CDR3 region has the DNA TGTGCCAGCACCACAGGGTACACTGAAGCTTTCTTT. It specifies CASTTGYTEAFF.

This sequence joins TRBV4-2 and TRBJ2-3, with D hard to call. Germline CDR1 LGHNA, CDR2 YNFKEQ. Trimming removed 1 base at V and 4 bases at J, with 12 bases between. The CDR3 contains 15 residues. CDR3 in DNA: TGTGCCAGCAGCCAAGGCTCGCCAGCATCAGATACGCAGTATTTT. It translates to CASSQGSPASDTQYF.

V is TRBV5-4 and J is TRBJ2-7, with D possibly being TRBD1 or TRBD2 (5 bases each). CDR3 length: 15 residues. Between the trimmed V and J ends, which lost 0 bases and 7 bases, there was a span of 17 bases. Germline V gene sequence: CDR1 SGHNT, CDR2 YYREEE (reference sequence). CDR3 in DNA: TGTGCCAGCAGCTTGGTGGGGACCCAAACAAGGGAGCAGTACTTC. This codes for CASSLVGTQTREQYF.

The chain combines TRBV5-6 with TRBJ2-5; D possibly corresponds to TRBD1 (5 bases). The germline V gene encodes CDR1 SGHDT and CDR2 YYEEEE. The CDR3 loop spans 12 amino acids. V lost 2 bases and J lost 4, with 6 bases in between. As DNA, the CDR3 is TGTGCCAGCAGCTTCCAGGGAGAGACCCAGTACTTC. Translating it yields CASSFQGETQYF. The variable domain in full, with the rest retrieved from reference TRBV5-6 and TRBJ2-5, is DAGVTQSPTHLIKTRGQQVTLRCSPKSGHDTVSWYQQALGQGPQFIFQYYEEEERQRGNFPDRFSGHQFPNYSSELNVNALLLGDSALYLCASSFQGETQYFGPGTRLLVL.

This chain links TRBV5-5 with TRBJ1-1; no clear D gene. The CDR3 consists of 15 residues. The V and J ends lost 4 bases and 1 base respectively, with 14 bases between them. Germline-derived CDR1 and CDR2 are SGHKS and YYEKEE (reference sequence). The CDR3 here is CASSSLGGGNTEAFF. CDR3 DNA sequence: TGTGCCAGCAGCAGCTTGGGTGGCGGGAACACTGAAGCTTTCTTT.

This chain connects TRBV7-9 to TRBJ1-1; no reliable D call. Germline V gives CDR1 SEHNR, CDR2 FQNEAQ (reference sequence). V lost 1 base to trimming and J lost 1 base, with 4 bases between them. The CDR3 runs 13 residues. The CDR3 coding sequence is TGTGCCAGCAGCTTAGGGACGAACACTGAAGCTTTCTTT. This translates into CASSLGTNTEAFF.

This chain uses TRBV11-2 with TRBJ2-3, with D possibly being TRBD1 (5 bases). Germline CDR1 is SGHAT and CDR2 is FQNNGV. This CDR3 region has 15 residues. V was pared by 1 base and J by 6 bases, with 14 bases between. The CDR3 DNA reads TGTGCCAGCAGCTTAGGTCCCAGGGCAGGGGATACGCAGTATTTT. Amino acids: CASSLGPRAGDTQYF.

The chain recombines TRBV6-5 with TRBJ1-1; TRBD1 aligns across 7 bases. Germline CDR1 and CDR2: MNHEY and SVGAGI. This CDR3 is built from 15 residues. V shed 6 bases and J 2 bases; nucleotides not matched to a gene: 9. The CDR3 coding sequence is TGTGCCAGCAGCCGAGAGGGGGCGAGAAACACTGAAGCTTTCTTT. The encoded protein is CASSREGARNTEAFF.

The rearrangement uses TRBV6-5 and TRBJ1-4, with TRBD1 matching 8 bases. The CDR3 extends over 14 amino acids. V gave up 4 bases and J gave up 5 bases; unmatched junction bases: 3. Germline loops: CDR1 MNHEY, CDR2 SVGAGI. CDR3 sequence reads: CASSFGQGNEKLFF. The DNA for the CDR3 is TGTGCCAGCAGTTTTGGACAGGGAAATGAAAAACTGTTTTTT.

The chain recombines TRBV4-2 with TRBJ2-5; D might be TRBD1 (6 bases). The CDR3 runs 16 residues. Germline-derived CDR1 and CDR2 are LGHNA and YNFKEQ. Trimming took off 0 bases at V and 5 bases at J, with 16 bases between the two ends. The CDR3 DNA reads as TGTGCCAGCAGCCAAGATTCGGACAGTTTGGGGGAGACCCAGTACTTC. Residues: CASSQDSDSLGETQYF.

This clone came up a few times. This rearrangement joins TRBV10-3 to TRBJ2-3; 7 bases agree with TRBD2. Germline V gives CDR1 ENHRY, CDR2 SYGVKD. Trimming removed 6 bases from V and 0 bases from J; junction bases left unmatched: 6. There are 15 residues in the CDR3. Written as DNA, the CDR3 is TGTGCCATCAGGGGGGGGGAAGCTAGCACAGATACGCAGTATTTT. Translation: CAIRGGEASTDTQYF.

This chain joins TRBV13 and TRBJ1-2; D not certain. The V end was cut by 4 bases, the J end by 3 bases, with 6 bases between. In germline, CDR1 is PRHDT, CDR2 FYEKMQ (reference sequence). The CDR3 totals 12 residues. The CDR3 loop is CASSSSYYGYTF. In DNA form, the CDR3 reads TGTGCCAGCAGCTCTTCCTACTATGGCTACACCTTC.

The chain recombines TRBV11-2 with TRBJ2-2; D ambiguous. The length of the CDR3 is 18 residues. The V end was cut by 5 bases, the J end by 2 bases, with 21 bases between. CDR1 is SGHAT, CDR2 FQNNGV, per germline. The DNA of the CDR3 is TGTGCCAGCAGCGGCGGCCTCTTTGCGCGCCTCAACACCGGGGAGCTGTTTTTT. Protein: CASSGGLFARLNTGELFF. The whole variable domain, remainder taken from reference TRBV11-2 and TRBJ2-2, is EAGVAQSPRYKIIEKRQSVAFWCNPISGHATLYWYQQILGQGPKLLIQFQNNGVVDDSQLPKDRFSAERLKGVDSTLKIQPAKLEDSAVYLCASSGGLFARLNTGELFFGEGSRLTVL.

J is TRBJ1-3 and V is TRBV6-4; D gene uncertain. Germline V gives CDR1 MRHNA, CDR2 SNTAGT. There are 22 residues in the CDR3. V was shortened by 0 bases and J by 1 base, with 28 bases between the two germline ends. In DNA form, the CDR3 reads TGTGCCAGCAGTGACTCGAGCCCACGCGGGAGAACATTGTTAAGGTCTGGAAACACCATATATTTT. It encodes CASSDSSPRGRTLLRSGNTIYF.

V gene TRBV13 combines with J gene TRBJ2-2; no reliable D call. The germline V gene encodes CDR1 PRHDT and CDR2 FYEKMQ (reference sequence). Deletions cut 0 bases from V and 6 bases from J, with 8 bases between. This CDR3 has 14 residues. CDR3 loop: CASSLGLGSGELFF. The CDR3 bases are TGTGCCAGCAGCTTAGGCCTTGGCTCCGGGGAGCTGTTTTTT.

CDR3 region: CASTWDTGELFF. CDR3 sequence (DNA): TGTGCCAGCACCTGGGACACCGGGGAGCTGTTTTTT. The chain couples TRBV7-6 to TRBJ2-2; D call uncertain. The ends were cut back, 7 bases at V and 3 bases at J, with 6 bases in the middle. The CDR3 is 12 residues long. Looked up from germline, CDR1 is SGHVS and CDR2 is FNYEAQ. The entire variable domain, with the rest obtained from reference TRBV7-6 and TRBJ2-2, is as follows: GAGVSQSPRYKVTKRGQDVALRCDPISGHVSLYWYRQALGQGPEFLTYFNYEAQQDKSGLPNDRFSAERPEGSISTLTIQRTEQRDSAMYRCASTWDTGELFFGEGSRLTVL.

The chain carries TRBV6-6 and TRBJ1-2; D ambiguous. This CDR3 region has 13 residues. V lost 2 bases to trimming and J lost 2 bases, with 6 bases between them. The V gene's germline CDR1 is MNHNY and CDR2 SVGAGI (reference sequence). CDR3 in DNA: TGTGCCAGCAGTTACGAACAGAACTATGGCTACACCTTC. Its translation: CASSYEQNYGYTF.

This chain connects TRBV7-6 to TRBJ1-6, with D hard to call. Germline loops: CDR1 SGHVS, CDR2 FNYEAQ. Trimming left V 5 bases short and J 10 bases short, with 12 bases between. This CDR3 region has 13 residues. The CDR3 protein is CASSNGRESPLHF. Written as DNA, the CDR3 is TGTGCCAGCAGCAACGGGAGGGAATCACCCCTCCACTTT. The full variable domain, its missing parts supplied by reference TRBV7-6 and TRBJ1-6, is GAGVSQSPRYKVTKRGQDVALRCDPISGHVSLYWYRQALGQGPEFLTYFNYEAQQDKSGLPNDRFSAERPEGSISTLTIQRTEQRDSAMYRCASSNGRESPLHFGNGTRLTVT.

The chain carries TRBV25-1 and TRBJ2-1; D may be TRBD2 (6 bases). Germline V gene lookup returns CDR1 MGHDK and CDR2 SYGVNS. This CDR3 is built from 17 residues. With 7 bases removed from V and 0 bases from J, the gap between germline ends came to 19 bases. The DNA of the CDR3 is TGTGCCAGCAACGGAGAGCGGGCGAACAGCTCCTACAATGAGCAGTTCTTC. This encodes CASNGERANSSYNEQFF.